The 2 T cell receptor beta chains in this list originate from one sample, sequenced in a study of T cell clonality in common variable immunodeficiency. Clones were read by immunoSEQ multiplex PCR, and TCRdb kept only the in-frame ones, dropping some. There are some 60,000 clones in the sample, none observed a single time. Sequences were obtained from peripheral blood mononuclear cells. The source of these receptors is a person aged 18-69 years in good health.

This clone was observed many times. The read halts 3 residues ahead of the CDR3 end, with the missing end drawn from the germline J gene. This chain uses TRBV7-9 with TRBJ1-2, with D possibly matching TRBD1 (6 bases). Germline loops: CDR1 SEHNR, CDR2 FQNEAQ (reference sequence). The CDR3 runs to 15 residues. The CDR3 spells CASSLDTGTPTRYTF. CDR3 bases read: TGTGCCAGCAGCCTAGACACAGGGACACCCACGCGC.

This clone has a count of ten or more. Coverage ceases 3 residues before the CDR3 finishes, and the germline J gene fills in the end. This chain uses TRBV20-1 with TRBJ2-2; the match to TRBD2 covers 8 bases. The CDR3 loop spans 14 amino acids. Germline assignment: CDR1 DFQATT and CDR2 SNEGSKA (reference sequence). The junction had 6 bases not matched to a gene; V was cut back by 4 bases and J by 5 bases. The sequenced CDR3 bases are TGCAGTGCTACGCTTGAGCGGGAGACCGGGGAG. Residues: CSATLERETGE. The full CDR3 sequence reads CSATLERETGELFF.